Below are 4 T cell receptor beta chains sequenced from a single sample in a study of T-cell memory formation after mild COVID-19. TCRdb redid the calling of the 5' RACE reads with MiXCR, one entry per CDR3 protein. The table has about 540,000 distinct CDR3 sequences, around 20% seen once. Input material: PBMCs or a T cell subset sorted from them (not recorded which). These receptors came from an adult woman who had mild COVID-19 (a few samples of this study predate the infection). Cell type and time point are not known.

There are a few counts of this clonotype. This sequence joins TRBV4-2 and TRBJ2-1; TRBD2 matches at 7 bases. The length of the CDR3 is 17 residues. V was pared by 1 base and J by 8 bases, with 14 bases of the junction left unmatched. CDR1 and CDR2 from the germline V gene are LGHNA and YNFKEQ. The CDR3 protein is CASSQAVLSGASDEQFF. The CDR3 DNA reads TGTGCCAGCAGCCAAGCTGTTTTAAGCGGGGCTAGCGATGAGCAGTTCTTC.

V gene TRBV27 combines with J gene TRBJ2-7; the match to TRBD2 covers 8 bases. The CDR3 is made up of 14 amino acids. The germline V gene has CDR1 MNHEY and CDR2 SMNVEV (reference sequence). V gave up 7 bases and J gave up 3 bases; unmatched junction bases: 8. CDR3 bases: TGTGCCAGCACCCTCCGGGGGGGCTACTACGAGCAGTACTTC. It codes for CASTLRGGYYEQYF.

This clonotype was seen more than once but under ten times. V is TRBV7-3 and J is TRBJ1-1; 7 bases match TRBD1. The J segment lost 2 bases and the V segment lost 5 bases, leaving 8 bases of the junction unmatched. Germline assignment: CDR1 SGHTA and CDR2 FQGTGA. The CDR3 is 15 amino acids. The CDR3 is CASSRSGQLNTEAFF. Written as DNA, the CDR3 is TGTGCCAGCAGCCGCTCGGGACAGCTCAACACTGAAGCTTTCTTT.

V gene TRBV10-3 combines with J gene TRBJ1-1, with 10 bases lining up with TRBD1. The CDR3 is 13 amino acids. The V gene end was trimmed by 8 bases and the J gene end by 4 bases; junction bases not matched to a gene: 4. In germline, CDR1 is ENHRY, CDR2 SYGVKD. The CDR3 DNA follows: TGTGCCATCGGGACAGGGGATGTCACTGAAGCTTTCTTT. Translation gives CAIGTGDVTEAFF.